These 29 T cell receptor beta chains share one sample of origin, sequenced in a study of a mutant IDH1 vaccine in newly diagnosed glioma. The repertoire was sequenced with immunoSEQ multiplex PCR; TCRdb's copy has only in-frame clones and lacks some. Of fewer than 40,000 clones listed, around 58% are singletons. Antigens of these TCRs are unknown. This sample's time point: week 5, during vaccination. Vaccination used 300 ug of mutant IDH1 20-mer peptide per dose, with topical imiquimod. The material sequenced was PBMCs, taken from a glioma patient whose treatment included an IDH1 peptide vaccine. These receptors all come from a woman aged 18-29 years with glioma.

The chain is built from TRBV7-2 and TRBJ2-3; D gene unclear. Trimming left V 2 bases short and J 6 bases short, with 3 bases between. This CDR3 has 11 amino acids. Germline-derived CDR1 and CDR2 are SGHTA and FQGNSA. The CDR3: CASSLWDTQYF. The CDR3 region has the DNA TGTGCCAGCAGCTTATGGGATACGCAGTATTTT.

CDR3 sequence: CASSLLGNNEKLFF. In DNA, the CDR3 is TGTGCCAGCAGTTTATTGGGGAATAACGAAAAACTGTTTTTT. The chain combines TRBV27 with TRBJ1-4; D is undetermined. This CDR3 region has 14 residues. Deletions cut 1 base from V and 8 bases from J, with 11 bases between. Per the germline V gene, CDR1 is MNHEY and CDR2 is SMNVEV (reference sequence). Full variable domain (remainder filled in from reference TRBV27 and TRBJ1-4): EAQVTQNPRYLITVTGKKLTVTCSQNMNHEYMSWYRQDPGLGLRQIYYSMNVEVTDKGDVPEGYKVSRKEKRNFPLILESPSPNQTSLYFCASSLLGNNEKLFFGSGTQLSVL.

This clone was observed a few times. Here the CDR3 reads CATSSAVGEKLFF. CDR3 coding DNA: TGTGCCACCAGCAGCGCCGTGGGGGAAAAACTGTTTTTT. The V and J genes are TRBV15 and TRBJ1-4; D gene uncertain. Trimming shortened V by 3 bases and J by 8 bases, and 10 bases separated the two germline ends. The V gene's germline CDR1 is LNHNV and CDR2 YYDKDF (reference sequence). CDR3 length equals 13 residues.

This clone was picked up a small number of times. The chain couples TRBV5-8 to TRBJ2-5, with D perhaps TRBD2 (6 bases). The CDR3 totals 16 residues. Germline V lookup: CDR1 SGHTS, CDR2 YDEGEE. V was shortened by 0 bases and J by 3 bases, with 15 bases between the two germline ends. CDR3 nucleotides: TGTGCCAGCAGCTTGGAATGGGGCCGCGGGGAAGAGACCCAGTACTTC. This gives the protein CASSLEWGRGEETQYF.

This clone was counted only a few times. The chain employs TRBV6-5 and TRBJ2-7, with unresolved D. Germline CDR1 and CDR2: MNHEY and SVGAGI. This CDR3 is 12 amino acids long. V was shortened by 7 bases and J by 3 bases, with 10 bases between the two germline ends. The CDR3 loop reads CASKGSNYEQYF. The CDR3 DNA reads TGTGCCAGCAAGGGCAGTAACTACGAGCAGTACTTC.

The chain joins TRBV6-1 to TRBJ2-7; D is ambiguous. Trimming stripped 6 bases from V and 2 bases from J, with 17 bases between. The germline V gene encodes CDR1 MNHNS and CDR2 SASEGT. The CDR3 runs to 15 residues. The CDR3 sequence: CASRIGPAITYEQYF. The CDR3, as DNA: TGTGCCAGCAGGATTGGTCCGGCCATAACCTACGAGCAGTACTTC.

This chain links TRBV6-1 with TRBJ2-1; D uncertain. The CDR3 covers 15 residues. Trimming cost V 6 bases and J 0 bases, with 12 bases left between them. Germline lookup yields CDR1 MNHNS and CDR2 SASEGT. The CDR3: CASSPLPSSYNEQFF. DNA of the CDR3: TGTGCCAGCAGCCCCCTCCCGTCCTCCTACAATGAGCAGTTCTTC.

CDR3 region: CASSPLNRATNEKLFF. The CDR3 nucleotides read TGTGCCAGCAGCCCTCTCAACAGGGCAACTAATGAAAAACTGTTTTTT. The chain carries TRBV5-5 and TRBJ1-4, with D possibly matching TRBD1 (6 bases). CDR3 length equals 16 residues. V lost 4 bases and J lost 0, with 13 bases in between. CDR1 is SGHKS and CDR2 is YYEKEE in the germline V gene (reference sequence). Drawing the rest from reference TRBV5-5 and TRBJ1-4, the complete variable domain is DAGVTQSPTHLIKTRGQQVTLRCSPISGHKSVSWYQQVLGQGPQFIFQYYEKEERGRGNFPDRFSARQFPNYSSELNVNALLLGDSALYLCASSPLNRATNEKLFFGSGTQLSVL.

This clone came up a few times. CDR3 sequence (DNA): TGTGCCAGCAGCTGGGGGACTTCATGGGATGAGCAGTTCTTC. Its protein product is CASSWGTSWDEQFF. The chain has TRBV7-2 and TRBJ2-1, with D possibly TRBD2 on 6 matching bases. With 4 bases removed from V and 8 bases from J, the gap between germline ends came to 15 bases. CDR3 length: 14 amino acids. Germline assignment: CDR1 SGHTA and CDR2 FQGNSA.

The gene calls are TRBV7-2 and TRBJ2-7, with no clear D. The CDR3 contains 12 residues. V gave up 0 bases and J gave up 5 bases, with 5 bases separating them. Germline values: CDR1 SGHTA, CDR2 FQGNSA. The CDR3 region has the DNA TGTGCCAGCAGCTTAGCGAAAGACGAGCAGTACTTC. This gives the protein CASSLAKDEQYF.

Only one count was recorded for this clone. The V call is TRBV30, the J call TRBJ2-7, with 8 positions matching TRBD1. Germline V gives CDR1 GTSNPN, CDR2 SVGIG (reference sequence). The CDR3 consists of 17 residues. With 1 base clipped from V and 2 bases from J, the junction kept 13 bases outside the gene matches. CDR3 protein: CAWSDRAGTGPTYEQYF. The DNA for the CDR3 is TGTGCCTGGAGTGACCGAGCCGGGACAGGACCTACCTACGAGCAGTACTTC.

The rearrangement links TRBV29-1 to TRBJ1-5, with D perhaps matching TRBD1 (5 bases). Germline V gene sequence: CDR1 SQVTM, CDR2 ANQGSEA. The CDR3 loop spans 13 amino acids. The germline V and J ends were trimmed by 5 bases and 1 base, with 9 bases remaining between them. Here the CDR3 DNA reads TGCAGCGTTAGGGGAGGCAGCAATCAGCCCCAGCATTTT. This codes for CSVRGGSNQPQHF. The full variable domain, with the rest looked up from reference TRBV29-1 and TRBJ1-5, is SAVISQKPSRDICQRGTSLTIQCQVDSQVTMMFWYRQQPGQSLTLIATANQGSEATYESGFVIDKFPISRPNLTFSTLTVSNMSPEDSSIYLCSVRGGSNQPQHFGDGTRLSIL.

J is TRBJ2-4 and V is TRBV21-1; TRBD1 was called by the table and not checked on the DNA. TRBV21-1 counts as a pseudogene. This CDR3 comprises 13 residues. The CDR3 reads CASTRLITGNQYF. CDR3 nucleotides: TGTGCCAGCACACGACTCATAACAGGGAACCAGTACTTC.

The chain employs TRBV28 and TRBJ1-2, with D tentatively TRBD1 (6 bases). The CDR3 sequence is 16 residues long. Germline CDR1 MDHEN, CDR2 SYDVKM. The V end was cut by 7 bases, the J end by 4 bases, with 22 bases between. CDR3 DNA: TGTGCCAGCACCAACCTACAGCAGGACAGCCGCTATGGCTACACCTTC. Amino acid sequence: CASTNLQQDSRYGYTF.

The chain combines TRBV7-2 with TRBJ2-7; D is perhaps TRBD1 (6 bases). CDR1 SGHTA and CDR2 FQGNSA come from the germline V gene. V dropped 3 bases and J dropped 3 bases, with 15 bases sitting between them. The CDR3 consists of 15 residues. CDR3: CASSLVDSDYYEQYF. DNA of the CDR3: TGTGCCAGCAGCTTGGTGGACAGCGATTACTACGAGCAGTACTTC.

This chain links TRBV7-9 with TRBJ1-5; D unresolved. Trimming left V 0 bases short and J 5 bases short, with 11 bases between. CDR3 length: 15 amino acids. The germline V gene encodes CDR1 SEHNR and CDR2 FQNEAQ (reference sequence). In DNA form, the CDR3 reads TGTGCCAGCAGCTTAGCAGGAGAGGGCTATCAGCCCCAGCATTTT. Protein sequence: CASSLAGEGYQPQHF.

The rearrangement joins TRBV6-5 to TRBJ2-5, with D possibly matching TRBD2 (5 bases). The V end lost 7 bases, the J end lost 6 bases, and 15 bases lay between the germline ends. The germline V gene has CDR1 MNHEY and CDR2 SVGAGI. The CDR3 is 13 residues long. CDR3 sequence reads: CASTNPGSQTQYF. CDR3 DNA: TGTGCCAGCACCAACCCGGGGTCCCAGACCCAGTACTTC.

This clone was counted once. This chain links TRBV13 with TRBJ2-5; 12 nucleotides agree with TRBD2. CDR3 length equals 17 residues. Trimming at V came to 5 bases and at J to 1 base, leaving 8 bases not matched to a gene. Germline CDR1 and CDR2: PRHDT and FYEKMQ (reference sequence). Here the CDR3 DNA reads TGTGCCAGCAGCCTCGGACTAGCGGGGCTCCTCCAAGAGACCCAGTACTTC. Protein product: CASSLGLAGLLQETQYF.

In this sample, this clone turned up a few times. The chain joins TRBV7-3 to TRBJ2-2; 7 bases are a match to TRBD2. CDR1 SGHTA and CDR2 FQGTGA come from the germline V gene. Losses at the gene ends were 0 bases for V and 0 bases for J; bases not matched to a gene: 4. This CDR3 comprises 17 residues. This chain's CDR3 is CASSLTPTSTNTGELFF. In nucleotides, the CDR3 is TGTGCCAGCAGCTTAACCCCGACTAGCACGAACACCGGGGAGCTGTTTTTT.

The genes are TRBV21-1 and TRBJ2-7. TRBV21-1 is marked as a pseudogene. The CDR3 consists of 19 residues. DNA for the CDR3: TGTGCCAGCAGCAACCCCGTTGTAATGGGAGGGGGCGAAAACTACGAGCAGTACTTC. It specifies CASSNPVVMGGGENYEQYF.

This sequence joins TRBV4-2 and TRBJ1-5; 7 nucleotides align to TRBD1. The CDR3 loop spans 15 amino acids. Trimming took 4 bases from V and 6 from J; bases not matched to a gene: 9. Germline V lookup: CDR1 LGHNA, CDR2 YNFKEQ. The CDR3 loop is CASSPDSAGGQPQHF. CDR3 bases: TGTGCCAGCAGCCCGGATTCGGCAGGGGGTCAGCCCCAGCATTTT.

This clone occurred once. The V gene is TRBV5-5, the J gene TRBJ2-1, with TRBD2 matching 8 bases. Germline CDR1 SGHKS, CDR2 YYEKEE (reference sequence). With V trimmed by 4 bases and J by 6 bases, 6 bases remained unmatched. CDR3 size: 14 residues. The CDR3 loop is CASSPPTSGNEQFF. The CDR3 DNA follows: TGTGCCAGCAGCCCGCCCACTAGCGGCAATGAGCAGTTCTTC.

CDR3 nucleotide sequence: TGTGCCAGCAGCCCCGGGACTAGCCCGCCTCCCTATGAGCAGTTCTTC. This encodes CASSPGTSPPPYEQFF. This chain uses TRBV7-9 with TRBJ2-1; 9 bases agree with TRBD2. The trim removed 5 bases at V and 8 bases at J, leaving 13 bases unmatched. This CDR3 region has 16 residues. CDR1 is SEHNR and CDR2 is FQNEAQ in the germline V gene (reference sequence). The variable domain in full, with the rest retrieved from reference TRBV7-9 and TRBJ2-1, is DTGVSQNPRHKITKRGQNVTFRCDPISEHNRLYWYRQTLGQGPEFLTYFQNEAQLEKSRLLSDRFSAERPKGSFSTLEIQRTEQGDSAMYLCASSPGTSPPPYEQFFGPGTRLTVL.

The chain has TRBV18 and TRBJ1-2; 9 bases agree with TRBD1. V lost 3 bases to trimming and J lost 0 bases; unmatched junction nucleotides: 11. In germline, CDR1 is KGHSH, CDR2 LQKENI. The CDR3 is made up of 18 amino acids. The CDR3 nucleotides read TGTGCCAGCTCACCCCAAAAATCGGACAGGGGAGCTAACTATGGCTACACCTTC. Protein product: CASSPQKSDRGANYGYTF.

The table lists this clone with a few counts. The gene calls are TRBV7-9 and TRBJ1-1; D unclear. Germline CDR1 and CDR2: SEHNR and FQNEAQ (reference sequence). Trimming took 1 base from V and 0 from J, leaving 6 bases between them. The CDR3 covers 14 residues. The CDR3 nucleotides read TGTGCCAGCAGCTTAGAAGCAATGAACACTGAAGCTTTCTTT. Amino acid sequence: CASSLEAMNTEAFF.

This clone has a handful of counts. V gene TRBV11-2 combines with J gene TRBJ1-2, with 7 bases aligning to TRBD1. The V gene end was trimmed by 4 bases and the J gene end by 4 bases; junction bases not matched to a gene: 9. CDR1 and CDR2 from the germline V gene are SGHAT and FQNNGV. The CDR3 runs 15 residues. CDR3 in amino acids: CASSSDAGTVYGYTF. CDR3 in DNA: TGTGCCAGCAGCTCCGATGCCGGGACAGTCTATGGCTACACCTTC. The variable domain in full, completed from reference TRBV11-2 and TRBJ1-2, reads EAGVAQSPRYKIIEKRQSVAFWCNPISGHATLYWYQQILGQGPKLLIQFQNNGVVDDSQLPKDRFSAERLKGVDSTLKIQPAKLEDSAVYLCASSSDAGTVYGYTFGSGTRLTVV.

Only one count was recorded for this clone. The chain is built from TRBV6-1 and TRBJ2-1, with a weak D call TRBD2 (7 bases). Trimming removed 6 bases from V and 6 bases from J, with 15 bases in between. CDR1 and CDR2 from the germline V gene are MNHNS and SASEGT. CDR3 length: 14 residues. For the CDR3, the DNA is TGTGCCAGCAGGACAGGACTAGTTGGCAATGAGCAGTTCTTC. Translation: CASRTGLVGNEQFF.

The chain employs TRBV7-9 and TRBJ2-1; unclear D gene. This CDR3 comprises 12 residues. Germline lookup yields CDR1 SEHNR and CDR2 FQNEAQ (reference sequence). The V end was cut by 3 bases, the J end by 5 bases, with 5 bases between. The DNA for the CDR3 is TGTGCCAGCAGCTTGATCCACAATGAGCAGTTCTTC. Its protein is CASSLIHNEQFF.

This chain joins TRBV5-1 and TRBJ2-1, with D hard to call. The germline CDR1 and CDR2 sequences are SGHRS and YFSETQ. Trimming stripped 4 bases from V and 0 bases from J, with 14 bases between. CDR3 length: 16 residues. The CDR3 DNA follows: TGCGCCAGCAGCCCCCCCACAGCGAGCTCCTACAATGAGCAGTTCTTC. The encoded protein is CASSPPTASSYNEQFF.